The 25 T cell receptor beta chains listed next were all sequenced from one sample in a study of T cell changes during pregnancy in multiple sclerosis. Using immunoSEQ multiplex PCR, the repertoire was profiled, and TCRdb retains in-frame clones only, with some absent. The sample carries approximately 72,000 clones, about 93% recorded once. The sequencing here drew on peripheral blood, taken in the first trimester of pregnancy. These receptor sequences come from a female donor in good health, enrolled as a control in a pregnancy study.

The chain recombines TRBV29-1 with TRBJ1-3; possible D gene TRBD1, 6 bases. Germline CDR1 is SQVTM and CDR2 is ANQGSEA. The CDR3 runs to 13 residues. V lost 5 bases to trimming and J lost 2 bases, with 10 bases between them. Written as DNA, the CDR3 is TGCAGCGTTTTGACAGGTGCTGGAAACACCATATATTTT. Residues: CSVLTGAGNTIYF. The full variable domain, with the rest looked up from reference TRBV29-1 and TRBJ1-3, is SAVISQKPSRDICQRGTSLTIQCQVDSQVTMMFWYRQQPGQSLTLIATANQGSEATYESGFVIDKFPISRPNLTFSTLTVSNMSPEDSSIYLCSVLTGAGNTIYFGEGSWLTVV.

The rearrangement links TRBV11-2 to TRBJ2-1, with D perhaps matching TRBD1 (7 bases). Per germline, CDR1 SGHAT and CDR2 FQNNGV. The CDR3 extends over 15 amino acids. V was clipped by 1 base and J by 4 bases, with 11 bases between them. The CDR3 bases are TGTGCCAGCAGCTTAGTGCGGGGACAGTACAATGAGCAGTTCTTC. Its protein product is CASSLVRGQYNEQFF.

V usage is TRBV5-4 and J usage is TRBJ2-2; a weak D match, TRBD2 (6 bases). This CDR3 is built from 15 residues. Germline CDR1 is SGHNT and CDR2 is YYREEE (reference sequence). Trimming removed 4 bases at V and 1 base at J, with 11 bases between. The CDR3 loop reads CASSLLGGNTGELFF. DNA for the CDR3: TGTGCCAGCAGCCTCCTCGGGGGGAACACCGGGGAGCTGTTTTTT.

V gene TRBV6-1 combines with J gene TRBJ2-3; 9 bases are shared with TRBD2. CDR3 length equals 15 residues. The germline V gene encodes CDR1 MNHNS and CDR2 SASEGT. J gave up 3 bases and V 4 bases, and 5 bases lay outside the gene matches. CDR3 residues: CASSGSGSWTDTQYF. CDR3 nucleotides: TGTGCCAGCAGTGGTAGCGGGAGTTGGACAGATACGCAGTATTTT.

CDR3 loop: CASSTRNEQFF. The CDR3 nucleotides read TGTGCCAGTAGTACGAGGAATGAGCAGTTCTTC. The V and J genes are TRBV19 and TRBJ2-1; no definite D call. V was pared by 4 bases and J by 7 bases, with 5 bases between. This CDR3 has 11 amino acids. CDR1 and CDR2 from the germline V gene are LNHDA and SQIVND (reference sequence).

The genes are TRBV18 and TRBJ1-1, with TRBD1 matching over 9 bases. In germline, CDR1 is KGHSH, CDR2 LQKENI. The CDR3 runs 17 residues. J was trimmed by 3 bases and V by 6 bases; bases with no gene match: 14. The CDR3 DNA sequence: TGTGCCAGCTCCCCGGATCGGGGACAGGGTTCAGACACTGAAGCTTTCTTT. Translating gives CASSPDRGQGSDTEAFF.

This chain uses TRBV2 with TRBJ1-1, with 7 bases identical to TRBD1. V lost 10 bases and J lost 3; bases outside the gene matches: 5. The CDR3 loop spans 12 amino acids. The germline V gene encodes CDR1 SNHLY and CDR2 FYNNEI. CDR3 region: CATNQGDTEAFF. The CDR3 DNA is TGTGCCACCAACCAGGGGGACACTGAAGCTTTCTTT.

The chain recombines TRBV21-1 with TRBJ2-7; the tabulated D call, TRBD2, remains unverified against the DNA. TRBV21-1 is given as a pseudogene. This CDR3 has 15 amino acids. The CDR3 sequence: CASSRSFWRESEQYF. CDR3 coding DNA: TGTGCCAGCAGCCGATCGTTTTGGCGGGAGAGCGAGCAGTACTTC.

J is TRBJ1-5 and V is TRBV10-3; TRBD1 aligns across 9 bases. CDR1 is ENHRY, CDR2 SYGVKD, per germline. Trimming took 2 bases from V and 4 from J; bases not matched to a gene: 0. The CDR3 loop spans 14 amino acids. CDR3 region: CAISEGTGNQPQHF. The CDR3 DNA reads TGTGCCATCAGTGAGGGGACAGGGAATCAGCCCCAGCATTTT.

V and J are TRBV5-6 and TRBJ1-3; D may be TRBD1 (6 bases). The germline V gene has CDR1 SGHDT and CDR2 YYEEEE. CDR3 size: 16 residues. Between the trimmed V and J ends, which lost 4 bases and 2 bases, there was a span of 16 bases. In nucleotides, the CDR3 is TGTGCCAGCAGCCGTTCTAGGGGGGGAGCTGGAAACACCATATATTTT. Protein product: CASSRSRGGAGNTIYF. Looking up the rest from reference TRBV5-6 and TRBJ1-3 gives the full variable domain: DAGVTQSPTHLIKTRGQQVTLRCSPKSGHDTVSWYQQALGQGPQFIFQYYEEEERQRGNFPDRFSGHQFPNYSSELNVNALLLGDSALYLCASSRSRGGAGNTIYFGEGSWLTVV.

The chain links TRBV29-1 to TRBJ2-1, with D perhaps matching TRBD2 (6 bases). The CDR3 length is 12 residues. Trimming stripped 7 bases from V and 8 bases from J, with 15 bases between. The germline V gene encodes CDR1 SQVTM and CDR2 ANQGSEA. The DNA for the CDR3 is TGCAGCGCCATGGGGACTGACGATGAGCAGTTCTTC. The encoded protein is CSAMGTDDEQFF.

V and J are TRBV28 and TRBJ2-7, with 8 bases matching TRBD2. Trimming took 2 bases from V and 0 from J; bases not matched to a gene: 6. There are 16 residues in the CDR3. The germline V gene has CDR1 MDHEN and CDR2 SYDVKM. The CDR3 nucleotides are TGTGCCAGCAGTTTAACTAGCGGCTCAAGCTCCTACGAGCAGTACTTC. As protein: CASSLTSGSSSYEQYF.

The chain recombines TRBV5-1 with TRBJ2-2; 8 nucleotides align to TRBD1. Germline CDR1 reads SGHRS; CDR2 reads YFSETQ. This CDR3 contains 16 residues. V trimming: 2 bases; J trimming: 2 bases; junction bases outside the gene matches: 5. The CDR3 spells CASSFSGQGNTGELFF. CDR3 in DNA: TGCGCCAGCAGCTTTTCAGGACAGGGAAACACCGGGGAGCTGTTTTTT.

The rearrangement joins TRBV4-1 to TRBJ1-5; the D gene is possibly TRBD1 (5 bases). CDR1 MGHRA and CDR2 YSYEKL come from the germline V gene. There are 16 residues in the CDR3. Trimming took 0 bases from V and 4 from J, leaving 13 bases between them. The CDR3: CASSQDRAVPNQPQHF. Here the CDR3 DNA reads TGCGCCAGCAGCCAAGACAGGGCCGTCCCGAATCAGCCCCAGCATTTT.

The sample holds one count of this clone. The chain carries TRBV7-2 and TRBJ1-3, with D unresolved. The V and J ends lost 8 bases and 0 bases respectively, with 8 bases between them. Germline V gene lookup returns CDR1 SGHTA and CDR2 FQGNSA. This CDR3 has 13 amino acids. DNA for the CDR3: TGTGCCAGCTCGAGGGACTCTGGAAACACCATATATTTT. It translates to CASSRDSGNTIYF.

The rearrangement links TRBV19 to TRBJ2-5; D unclear. V shed 4 bases and J shed 5 bases, with 8 bases lying between them. The CDR3 is made up of 12 amino acids. Germline V gene data show CDR1 as LNHDA and CDR2 as SQIVND (reference sequence). The CDR3 DNA follows: TGTGCCAGTAGTACCTCTCGGGAGACCCAGTACTTC. Its translation is CASSTSRETQYF.

This chain links TRBV27 with TRBJ2-3; 11 nucleotides align to TRBD2. The V gene end was trimmed by 0 bases and the J gene end by 2 bases; junction bases not matched to a gene: 10. The germline V gene has CDR1 MNHEY and CDR2 SMNVEV (reference sequence). The CDR3 covers 19 residues. The CDR3 sequence is CASSLSWLAGGTYTDTQYF. Here the CDR3 DNA reads TGTGCCAGCAGTTTATCTTGGCTAGCGGGAGGAACATACACAGATACGCAGTATTTT.

The CDR3 DNA reads as TGCGCCAGCAGCCCCTGGACAGGGAGGGATACGCAGTATTTT. Protein sequence: CASSPWTGRDTQYF. The chain has TRBV4-1 and TRBJ2-3; 8 nucleotides align to TRBD1. V shed 4 bases and J 6 bases; nucleotides not matched to a gene: 6. Germline lookup yields CDR1 MGHRA and CDR2 YSYEKL. The length of the CDR3 is 14 residues.

The chain carries TRBV5-4 and TRBJ2-3; no clear D. Trimming took 3 bases from V and 1 from J, leaving 9 bases between them. Per the germline V gene, CDR1 is SGHNT and CDR2 is YYREEE (reference sequence). CDR3 length equals 14 residues. The CDR3 is CASSSTQGTDTQYF. DNA for the CDR3: TGTGCCAGCAGCTCAACCCAGGGCACAGATACGCAGTATTTT.

The V gene is TRBV28, the J gene TRBJ2-1; D may be TRBD2 (5 bases). The CDR3 is 11 residues long. Germline V gene sequence: CDR1 MDHEN, CDR2 SYDVKM. V gave up 6 bases and J gave up 9 bases, with 9 bases separating them. The CDR3 DNA reads as TGTGCCAGCAGCCCGAGGGCTGAGCAGTTCTTC. This encodes CASSPRAEQFF.

V is TRBV4-2 and J is TRBJ1-2; 9 bases are shared with TRBD1. Trimming removed 3 bases from V and 6 bases from J; junction bases left unmatched: 11. CDR3 length: 16 residues. The germline V gene has CDR1 LGHNA and CDR2 YNFKEQ. The CDR3 nucleotides read TGTGCCAGCAGCCAGGCCCCGTCGGGACAGGGTCATGGCTACACCTTC. This sequence encodes CASSQAPSGQGHGYTF.

V and J are TRBV29-1 and TRBJ2-1, with 9 positions matching TRBD1. Germline CDR1 is SQVTM and CDR2 is ANQGSEA. The junction had 4 bases not matched to a gene; V was cut back by 3 bases and J by 4 bases. The CDR3 runs 14 residues. Here the CDR3 reads CSVEGQGVYNEQFF. CDR3 nucleotide sequence: TGCAGCGTTGAGGGACAGGGAGTTTACAATGAGCAGTTCTTC.

The rearrangement uses TRBV9 and TRBJ2-3, with D tentatively TRBD2 (6 bases). Looked up from germline, CDR1 is SGDLS and CDR2 is YYNGEE. This CDR3 spans 15 amino acids. V lost 0 bases and J 3 bases, leaving 11 bases between the germline ends. The CDR3 region is CASSVGFSGTDTQYF. The DNA for the CDR3 is TGTGCCAGCAGCGTAGGCTTTAGCGGAACAGATACGCAGTATTTT.

This sequence joins TRBV2 and TRBJ1-5; D uncertain. Between the trimmed V and J ends, which lost 4 bases and 0 bases, there was a span of 19 bases. CDR3 length: 18 amino acids. CDR1 SNHLY and CDR2 FYNNEI come from the germline V gene. The CDR3 DNA is TGTGCCAGCAGTGGGCCCGACGGTCGGCGGGGTAGCAATCAGCCCCAGCATTTT. It codes for CASSGPDGRRGSNQPQHF.

The chain has TRBV6-1 and TRBJ2-3, with 10 nucleotides matching TRBD2. This CDR3 spans 16 amino acids. With 2 bases clipped from V and 4 bases from J, the junction kept 6 bases outside the gene matches. Germline-derived CDR1 and CDR2 are MNHNS and SASEGT. The CDR3 sequence is CASSESSGSGADTQYF. CDR3 DNA: TGTGCCAGCAGTGAATCTAGCGGGAGTGGCGCAGATACGCAGTATTTT.